This record looks at one T cell receptor (beta chain) sequence and its context. The antigen it binds to is not known. No quality values exist for individual bases; no much larger clone is one base distant. Using the deep immunoSEQ assay, TCR CDR3 regions were amplified from genomic DNA by multiplex PCR. Extracted genomic DNA from each cell subset was spread evenly across all wells of several immunoSEQ 96-well plates, with each plate serving as a replicate. Each replicate PCR for sorted subsets received roughly 0.2 ug genomic DNA, equal to 28,000 or so T cell genomes. Purified libraries were quantified with a Qubit 3.0 fluorometer, sized on a Bioanalyzer 2100, and re-quantified with the KAPA Library Quantification kit. Every immunoSEQ 96-well plate was sequenced on a separate single-read 150-cycle Illumina NextSeq 550 flow cell. On the study's bioinformatics: Because the immunoSEQ output held only junctional sequences and lacked quality scores, the filtering could not match the filtering applied to full-length reads. To assign V/J genes and CDR3, sequences were annotated using PyIR, a Python wrapper for IgBLAST v1.9, with IMGT germline references. Any read was removed if the V/J assignment was weak (E-value above 1e-6), the CDR3 was missing, or the read contained stop codons, out-of-frame junctions, or ambiguous translated residues. A V3J clonotype was defined by an identical inferred V gene, J gene, and CDR3 amino acid sequence. Percentage overlap between repertoires was computed as shared unique clonotypes divided by the size of the smaller repertoire. RTK rarefaction, the Chao1 estimator, and Recon v2.1 estimates of unobserved clonotypes were used to assess repertoire richness. Generation probabilities were computed with OLGA for all TCRbeta clonotypes obtained by the gDNA method from several donors. This is the immuneACCESS table as TCRdb keeps it, with only in-frame sequences that have V and J called. A part of the clones is gone; compared with another copy, unresolved V genes explain less than half, and the rest is unexplained. V, J and clone size reflect that table, while D and trimming were determined from the DNA. For this sample the table gives more than 2 million clones, of which 85% to 95% were detected only once. More than 1.5% of the sample is held by the ten biggest clonotypes.

The data were taken from a study of shared clonotypes between healthy human individuals (dated by TCRdb to the early 2020s). At the level of the whole study: The cohort included three men and a couple of women between 18 and 49 years of age. To estimate repertoire size and how much clonotypes are shared between individuals, the study performed deep sequencing of blood TCR repertoires from a few healthy adults. For each donor, CD4 naive and CD4 memory were each run on three plates, CD8 naive on two plates, and CD8 memory on one plate. Each donor's leukapheresis produced roughly between roughly 0.9 and 9 billion PBMCs. Libraries were prepared and TCR repertoires were sequenced by different laboratories using diverse techniques, in order to increase sequencing depth and limit assay-specific biases. The paper as a whole reports these results and caveats: Naive subsets generally had larger estimated clonotype richness than memory subsets. When a handful of donors were compared, the shared fraction of clonotypes was about 5% for naive CD4, approximately 3.3% for naive CD8, 2.3% for memory CD4, and 0.4% for memory CD8. Pairwise subsampling led to the expectation that sequencing depth would affect the degree of clonotype sharing among donors. Sampling was limited to blood, and TCR repertoires in tissue likely differ from TCR repertoires in blood. Even with the large sequencing depth, rarefaction of the sorted-subset datasets indicated that sequencing was incomplete. Clonotypes shared by all four sorted-subset donors showed higher generation probabilities than non-shared clonotypes. Because the study included a small number of donors, the genetic and exposure-history diversity represented was limited.

Via the germline V gene, CDR1 is SGHDT and CDR2 YYEEEE. Trimming removed 4 bases from V and 2 bases from J, leaving 16 bases between the germline ends. Taken from cysteine to phenylalanine, the CDR3 has 16 residues. CDR3 DNA is the only sequence kept; it has 48 bases, read in frame from the first base. CD8 naive samples were CD45RO-negative cells positively selected for CCR7, giving a CD45RA+CCR7+ population that excluded TemRA cells. Healthy HIV-negative adults with no recently reported acute infections or vaccinations were included as donors. Every donor was a Caucasian adult residing in Nashville, Tennessee, USA. Blood was obtained by leukapheresis, after which PBMCs were separated by Ficoll-Histopaque density gradient centrifugation and cryopreserved in liquid nitrogen vapor phase. Purity and quantity of every magnetically sorted T cell population were checked by analytical flow cytometry. From each sorted fraction, genomic DNA was isolated and quantified by UV absorbance on a Nanodrop 2000c.

Sequences were obtained from naive CD8+ T cells from PBMCs. The cell subset or site label, read with the paper, signifies: CD45RA+CCR7+. The sequence derives from a man in his late teens or twenties in good health. Some clones in this sample may be carry-over from other donors' samples. The V and J genes are TRBV5-6 and TRBJ2-1, with TRBD1 perhaps the D gene, on 5 matching bases. CDR3 reads: CASSQRTILPYNEQFF. The bases read TGTGCCAGCAGCCAGAGGACAATCCTCCCCTACAATGAGCAGTTCTTC. Beyond the CDR3, the reference TRBV5-6 and TRBJ2-1 genes provide the residues; the full variable domain reads: DAGVTQSPTHLIKTRGQQVTLRCSPKSGHDTVSWYQQALGQGPQFIFQYYEEEERQRGNFPDRFSGHQFPNYSSELNVNALLLGDSALYLCASSQRTILPYNEQFFGPGTRLTVL.